The text below deals with one T cell receptor (beta chain). What this receptor recognizes is not known. No base quality values were provided; no much bigger clone lies one nucleotide off. The data are from a study of blood T cell repertoires in COVID-19 (TCRdb year 2020). Context from the whole study: The collaborator samples originated in the United States, Italy and Spain and spanned the acute and convalescent phases of COVID-19. The prospective study material was composed of cDNA or gDNA derived from T cells, B-cell-depleted T cells, or PBMCs. The dataset comprised deeply sampled blood TCRbeta repertoires from subjects exposed to, actively infected with, or recovered from COVID-19. A freely available public database, intended as a resource for researchers studying the immune response to SARS-CoV-2, is where the repertoires were released. Samples came from the ongoing ImmuneRACE study (first 160 participants) plus 1,254 subjects from 6 global collaborators. The sample metadata nearly always contained a de-identified subject ID, COVID-19 status, age in years and sex. Where HLA class I and class II types were available, the types were taken from metadata supplied by the sample provider, not from assay-based typing.

TCRbeta CDR3 regions were amplified from genomic DNA using the immunoSEQ Assay, a bias-controlled multiplex PCR. For the original study's pipeline: Nucleated cell counts per sample were estimated from amplification of reference gene primers within the assay. Sequence reads were collapsed and filtered to measure the absolute abundance of every unique TCRbeta CDR3 rearrangement. Productive Simpson clonality was computed per sample as the square root of Simpson's diversity index over productive rearrangements. The clones in this table, taken by TCRdb from immuneACCESS, are in-frame only. Not every clone is retained; where verified, under half of the shortfall comes from an unresolved V gene, and the cause of the rest is unknown. Clone size and the V and J calls come from that table; the DNA yielded D and trimming. A total of about 160,000 clones appear in this sample, around 90% of them only once. Jointly, the top ten make up about 2.5% of the sample.

The collaborating institutions used their own protocols to collect whole blood in K2EDTA tubes. Collaborator samples were shipped for TCRbeta analysis as frozen whole blood, isolated PBMCs, or DNA extracted from either sample type. Study-wide findings and limitations: Clinical and demographic metadata were provided uncurated, with the amount varying by source and participant.

The germline V gene (reference sequence) sets CDR1 to GTSNPN and CDR2 to SVGIG. The CDR3 contains 14 residues, cysteine and phenylalanine counted. The DNA shown is the 42-base CDR3, in frame from base 1. Trimming removed 0 bases from V and 5 bases from J, leaving 12 bases between the germline ends. The V gene is TRBV30 and the J gene is TRBJ2-3, with no confident D gene call. This receptor was identified in a man in his late teens or twenties with acute or convalescent COVID-19. Sample: peripheral blood. The CDR3 in this case is CAWSVSELRDTQYF. The sequenced DNA: TGTGCCTGGAGTGTTTCTGAGCTTCGAGATACGCAGTATTTT.